Each of the 15 T cell receptor beta chains below was sequenced from the same sample in a study of human CD8 memory T cell subsets. Scientists made TCR beta libraries using UMI-labeled 5' RACE. No DNA is given; TCRdb re-called the 5' RACE reads and lists each CDR3 protein once. Found here are roughly 10,000 distinct CDR3 sequences; the top ten clones hold 20% to 25%. What was sequenced was CD8+ T cells from PBMCs. The receptor set was obtained from a human donor in good health.

This chain uses TRBV29-1 with TRBJ2-1; without DNA, the TCRdb call of TRBD2 cannot be checked. This CDR3 is built from 14 residues. Germline CDR1 is SQVTM and CDR2 is ANQGSEA. The CDR3 reads CSVVLASDDNEQFF.

V is TRBV28 and J is TRBJ2-7; TCRdb's D call, TRBD2, is unchecked because there is no DNA. Germline V gene lookup returns CDR1 MDHEN and CDR2 SYDVKM. The CDR3 is 13 amino acids. The CDR3 sequence: CASSLGLASEQYF.

The CDR3 loop is CSARWGTQAFF. The chain links TRBV20-1 to TRBJ1-1. There are 11 residues in the CDR3. Germline lookup yields CDR1 DFQATT and CDR2 SNEGSKA (reference sequence).

The genes are TRBV4-2 and TRBJ1-4; TCRdb's assignment of TRBD1 cannot be checked, as there is no DNA. Germline CDR1 is LGHNA and CDR2 is YNFKEQ. This CDR3 is 14 amino acids long. The CDR3 is CASRLPGPTEELFF.

The chain recombines TRBV7-9 with TRBJ2-4; the D call from TCRdb, TRBD1, cannot be confirmed without DNA. The CDR3 is 15 amino acids. Looked up from germline, CDR1 is SEHNR and CDR2 is FQNEAQ (reference sequence). The CDR3 protein is CASSPGDLGKNIQYF.

The gene calls are TRBV9 and TRBJ1-1. Per germline, CDR1 SGDLS and CDR2 YYNGEE. This CDR3 has 17 amino acids. The CDR3: CASSVQTLLGSNTEAFF. Full variable domain (rest looked up from reference TRBV9 and TRBJ1-1): DSGVTQTPKHLITATGQRVTLRCSPRSGDLSVYWYQQSLDQGLQFLIQYYNGEERAKGNILERFSAQQFPDLHSELNLSSLELGDSALYFCASSVQTLLGSNTEAFFGQGTRLTVV.

Its frequency marks this clonotype as medium-sized. This chain uses TRBV6-6 with TRBJ1-4. The CDR3 contains 14 residues. Germline V gene sequence: CDR1 MNHNY, CDR2 SVGAGI (reference sequence). CDR3 sequence: CASSVRTLGEKLFF.

By frequency, this clonotype registers medium-sized. The rearrangement uses TRBV14 and TRBJ2-5; the D call of TRBD1 rests on TCRdb alone, since no DNA is present to check it. Germline CDR1 SGHDN, CDR2 FVKESK. The CDR3 is 14 amino acids. This CDR3 reads CASKGQGARETQYF.

V and J are TRBV12-3 or TRBV12-4 and TRBJ2-1; the TCRdb call, TRBD1, lacks DNA for checking. The CDR3 consists of 15 residues. The CDR3 loop is CASSQQGVSYNEQFF.

This clonotype ranks as large in terms of frequency. V and J are TRBV9 and TRBJ1-5; TCRdb names TRBD1, which stays unverified in the absence of DNA. The CDR3 is 14 amino acids. Per the germline V gene, CDR1 is SGDLS and CDR2 is YYNGEE. The CDR3 region is CASSPRDSPAYQHF. Looking up the rest from reference TRBV9 and TRBJ1-5 gives the full variable domain: DSGVTQTPKHLITATGQRVTLRCSPRSGDLSVYWYQQSLDQGLQFLIQYYNGEERAKGNILERFSAQQFPDLHSELNLSSLELGDSALYFCASSPRDSPAYQHFGDGTRLSIL.

The chain recombines TRBV19 with TRBJ1-1. This CDR3 region has 17 residues. CDR1 and CDR2 (germline): LNHDA, SQIVND (reference sequence). CDR3 in amino acids: CASSIFGPLGGNTEAFF.

The chain uses TRBV2 and TRBJ2-1; without DNA, the TCRdb call of TRBD1 cannot be checked. The CDR3 sequence is 15 residues long. Germline values: CDR1 SNHLY, CDR2 FYNNEI. CDR3 protein: CASRRDRGIMYEQFF.

This chain connects TRBV4-3 to TRBJ2-1. CDR3 length: 16 amino acids. Per germline, CDR1 LGHNA and CDR2 YSLEER. The CDR3: CASSHVGVSSYNEQFF.

The rearrangement links TRBV7-2 to TRBJ2-2; TCRdb returns TRBD1, unconfirmable since there is no DNA. This CDR3 spans 16 amino acids. Germline CDR1 and CDR2: SGHTA and FQGNSA. CDR3 protein: CASSAPGQTISGELFF.

This sequence joins TRBV7-6 and TRBJ2-7. CDR1 SGHVS and CDR2 FNYEAQ come from the germline V gene. The CDR3 runs to 14 residues. This CDR3 reads CASSLDDRSYEQYF.